This entry features one T cell receptor beta chain sequence. What it recognizes is unknown. An end of the junction differs from the germline gene, which may be a read error. The data were taken from a study of metastatic and nonmetastatic thyroid tumors. The wider study: For malignant and benign thyroid patients, tumor or nodule tissue and blood were the sources whose repertoires were compared. Study-level results: In both blood and tumor samples, TCR beta diversity was reported significantly higher for malignant than benign nodules.

In the original processing: Across clinicopathological groups, CDR3 differences served as the basis for building a distant-metastasis classifier for papillary thyroid cancer. TCRdb re-clonotyped the PCR reads through MiXCR. For this entry, the V and J calls and clone size follow TCRdb and not the study's own pipeline. The data contain 20,000 to 25,000 clones, 15% to 19% of them seen just once; the ten biggest clones take up under 20%. Each patient went into thyroid surgery without having received any treatment. The sample was blood. The clonotype originates from a female donor with papillary thyroid cancer or a benign thyroid nodule (not recorded which). Some clones in this sample may be carry-over from other donors' samples.

The CDR3 DNA reads TGCGCCAGCCACACGCCCAACTCCCTTAGGAACACTGAAGCTTTCTTT. Protein: CASHTPNSLRNTEAFF. The rearrangement uses TRBV6-1 and TRBJ1-1; D not resolved. The CDR3 sequence is 16 residues long. Per germline, CDR1 MNHNS and CDR2 SASEGT.